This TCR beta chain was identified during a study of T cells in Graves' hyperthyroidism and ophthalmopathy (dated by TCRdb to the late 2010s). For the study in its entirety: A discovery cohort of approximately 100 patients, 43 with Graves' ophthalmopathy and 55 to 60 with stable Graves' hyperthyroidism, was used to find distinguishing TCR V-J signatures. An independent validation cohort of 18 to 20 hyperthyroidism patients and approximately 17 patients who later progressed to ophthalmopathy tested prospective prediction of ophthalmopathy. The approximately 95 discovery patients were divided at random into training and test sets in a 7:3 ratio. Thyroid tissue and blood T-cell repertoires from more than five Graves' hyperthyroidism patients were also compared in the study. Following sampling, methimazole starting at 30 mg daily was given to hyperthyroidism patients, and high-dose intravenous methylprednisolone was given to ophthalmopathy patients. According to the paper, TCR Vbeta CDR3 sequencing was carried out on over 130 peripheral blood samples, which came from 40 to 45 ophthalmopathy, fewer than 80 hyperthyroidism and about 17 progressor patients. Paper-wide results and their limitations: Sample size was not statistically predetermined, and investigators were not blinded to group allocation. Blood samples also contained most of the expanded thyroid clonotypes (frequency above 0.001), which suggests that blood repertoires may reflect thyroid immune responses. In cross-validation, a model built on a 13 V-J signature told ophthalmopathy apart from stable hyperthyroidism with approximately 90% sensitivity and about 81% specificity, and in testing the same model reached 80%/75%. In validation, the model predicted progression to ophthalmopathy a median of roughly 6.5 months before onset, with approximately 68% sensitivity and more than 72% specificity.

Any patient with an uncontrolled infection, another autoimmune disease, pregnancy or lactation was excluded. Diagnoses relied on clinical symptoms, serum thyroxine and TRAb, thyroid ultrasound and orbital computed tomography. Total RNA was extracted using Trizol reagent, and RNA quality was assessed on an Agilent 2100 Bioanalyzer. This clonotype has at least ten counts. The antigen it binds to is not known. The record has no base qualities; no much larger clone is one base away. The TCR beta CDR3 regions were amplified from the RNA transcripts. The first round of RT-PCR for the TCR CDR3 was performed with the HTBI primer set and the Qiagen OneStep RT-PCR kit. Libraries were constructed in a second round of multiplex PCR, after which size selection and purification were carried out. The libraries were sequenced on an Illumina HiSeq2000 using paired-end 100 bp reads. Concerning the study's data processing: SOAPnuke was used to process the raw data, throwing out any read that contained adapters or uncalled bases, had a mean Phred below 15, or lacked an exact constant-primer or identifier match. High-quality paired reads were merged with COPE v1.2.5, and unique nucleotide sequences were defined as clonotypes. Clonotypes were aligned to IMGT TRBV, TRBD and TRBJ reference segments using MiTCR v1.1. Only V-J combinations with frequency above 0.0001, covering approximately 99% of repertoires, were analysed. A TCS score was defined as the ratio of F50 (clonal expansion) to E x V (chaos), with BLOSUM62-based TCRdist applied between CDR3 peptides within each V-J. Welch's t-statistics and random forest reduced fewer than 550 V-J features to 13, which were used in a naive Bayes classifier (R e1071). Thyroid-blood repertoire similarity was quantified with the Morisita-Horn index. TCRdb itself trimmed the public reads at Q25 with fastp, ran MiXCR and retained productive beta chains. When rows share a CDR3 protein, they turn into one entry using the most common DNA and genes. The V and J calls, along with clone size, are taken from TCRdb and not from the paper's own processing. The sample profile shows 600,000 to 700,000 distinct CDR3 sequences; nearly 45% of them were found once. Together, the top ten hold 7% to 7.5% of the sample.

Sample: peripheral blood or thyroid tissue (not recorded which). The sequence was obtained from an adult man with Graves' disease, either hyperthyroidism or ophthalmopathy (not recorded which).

The CDR3 protein sequence reads: CASSLDHLNTEAFF. DNA sequence: TGTGCCAGCAGCTTAGACCATCTGAACACTGAAGCTTTCTTT. The V gene is TRBV7-2 and the J gene is TRBJ1-1; there is no confident call for the D gene. The CDR3 numbers 14 residues from cysteine through phenylalanine. The only DNA kept is the CDR3, 42 bases in frame from the first base. The V end loses 1 base and the J end loses 0 bases, and a stretch of 6 bases separates them. The germline V gene gives CDR1 as SGHTA and CDR2 as FQGNSA. The entire variable domain, with the stretches around the CDR3 drawn from the reference TRBV7-2 and TRBJ1-1 proteins, is GAGVSQSPSNKVTEKGKDVELRCDPISGHTALYWYRQSLGQGLEFLIYFQGNSAPDKSGLPSDRFSAERTGGSVSTLTIQRTQQEDSAVYLCASSLDHLNTEAFFGQGTRLTVV.